What follows describes a single TCR beta chain. Its matching antigen is unknown. The record originates from a study of post-analysis software for immune sequencing data. V lost 3 bases and J lost 4; bases outside the gene matches: 3. The CDR3 is 14 residues long. Study outcomes and limitations: Significantly lower normalized Chao1 diversity was found in patients with multiple sclerosis relative to controls. The five TRBV segments detected at higher frequency in patients than in controls included TRBV5-6, TRBV5-1 and TRBV20-1. Samples from one preparation batch, clustered by F measure, grouped strongly together.

TCR beta libraries were prepared from cDNA with unique molecular identifiers. MiXCR, applied by TCRdb to the PCR reads, yields one record per CDR3 protein. The data contain under 900,000 distinct CDR3 sequences, approximately 53% of them singletons. The TCR sequence derives from a girl under 18 with multiple sclerosis. This chain joins TRBV12-3 or TRBV12-4 and TRBJ1-2; 9 bases map to TRBD1. Sequenced material: blood. The CDR3 region has the DNA TGTGCCAGCAGTTTCCGACAGGGGGGCTATGGCTACACCTTC. Its translation is CASSFRQGGYGYTF.